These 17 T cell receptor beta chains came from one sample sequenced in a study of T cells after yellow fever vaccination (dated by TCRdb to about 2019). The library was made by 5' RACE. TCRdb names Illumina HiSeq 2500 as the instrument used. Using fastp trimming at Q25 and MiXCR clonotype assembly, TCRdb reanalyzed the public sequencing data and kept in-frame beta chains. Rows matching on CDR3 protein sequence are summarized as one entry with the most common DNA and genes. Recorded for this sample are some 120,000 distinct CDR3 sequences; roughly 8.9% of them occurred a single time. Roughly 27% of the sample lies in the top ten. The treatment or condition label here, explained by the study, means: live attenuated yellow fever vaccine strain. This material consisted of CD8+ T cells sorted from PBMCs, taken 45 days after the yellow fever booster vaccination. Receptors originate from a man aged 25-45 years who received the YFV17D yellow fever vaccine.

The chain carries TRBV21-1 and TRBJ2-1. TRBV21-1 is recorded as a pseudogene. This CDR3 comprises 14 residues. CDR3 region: CASSQRIVANEQFF. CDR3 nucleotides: TGTGCCAGCAGCCAAAGAATCGTTGCCAATGAGCAGTTCTTC.

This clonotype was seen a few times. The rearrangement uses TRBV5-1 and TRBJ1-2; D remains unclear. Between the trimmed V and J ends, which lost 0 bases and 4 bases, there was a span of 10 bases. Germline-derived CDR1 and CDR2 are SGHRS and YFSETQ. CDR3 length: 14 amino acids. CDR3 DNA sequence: TGCGCCAGCAGCTTGGCCCCGGAAGGCTATGGCTACACCTTC. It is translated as CASSLAPEGYGYTF.

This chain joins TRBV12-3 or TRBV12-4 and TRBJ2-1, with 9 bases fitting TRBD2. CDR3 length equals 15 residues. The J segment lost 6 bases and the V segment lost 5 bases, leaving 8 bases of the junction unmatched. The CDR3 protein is CASSLSGRGSNEQFF. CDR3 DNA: TGTGCCAGCAGTCTTAGCGGGAGAGGGAGCAATGAGCAGTTCTTC.

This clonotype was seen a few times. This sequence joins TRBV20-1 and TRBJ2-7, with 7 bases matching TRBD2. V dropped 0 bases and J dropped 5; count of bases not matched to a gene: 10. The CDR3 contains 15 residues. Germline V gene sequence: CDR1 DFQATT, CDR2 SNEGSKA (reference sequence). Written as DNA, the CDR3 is TGCAGTGCTAGAGATGCCCTGGGGAGGGGCAACGAGCAGTACTTC. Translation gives CSARDALGRGNEQYF.

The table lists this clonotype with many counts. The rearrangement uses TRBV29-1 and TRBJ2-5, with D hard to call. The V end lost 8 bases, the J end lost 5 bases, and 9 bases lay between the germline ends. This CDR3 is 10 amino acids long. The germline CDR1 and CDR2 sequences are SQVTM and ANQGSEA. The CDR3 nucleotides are TGCAGCTGTGCTGCGGAGACCCAGTACTTC. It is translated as CSCAAETQYF.

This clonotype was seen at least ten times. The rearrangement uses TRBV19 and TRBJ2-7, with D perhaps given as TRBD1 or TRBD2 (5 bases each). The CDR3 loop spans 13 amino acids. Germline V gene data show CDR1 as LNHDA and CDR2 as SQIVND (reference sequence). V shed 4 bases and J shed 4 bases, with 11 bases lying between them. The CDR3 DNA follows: TGTGCCAGTAGTACAGGGAGAGGATACGAGCAGTACTTC. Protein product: CASSTGRGYEQYF.

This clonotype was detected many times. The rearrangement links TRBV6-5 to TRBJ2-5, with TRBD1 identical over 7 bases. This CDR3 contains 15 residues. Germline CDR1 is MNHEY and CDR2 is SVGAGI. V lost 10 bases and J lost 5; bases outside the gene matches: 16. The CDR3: CATLGAGGSSETQYF. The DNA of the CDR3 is TGTGCCACCCTAGGGGCAGGGGGTAGTAGTGAGACCCAGTACTTC.

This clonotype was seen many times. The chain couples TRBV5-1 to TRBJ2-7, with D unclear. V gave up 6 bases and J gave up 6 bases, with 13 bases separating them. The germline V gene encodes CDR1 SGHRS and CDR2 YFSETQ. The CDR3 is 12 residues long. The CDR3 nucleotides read TGCGCCAGCATCCGAGATAGGCGCGAGCAGTACTTC. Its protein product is CASIRDRREQYF.

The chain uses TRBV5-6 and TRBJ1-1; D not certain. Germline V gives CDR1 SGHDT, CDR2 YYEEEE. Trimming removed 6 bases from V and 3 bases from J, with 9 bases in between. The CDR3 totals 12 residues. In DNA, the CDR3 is TGTGCCAGCAACTTCGCGGACACTGAAGCTTTCTTT. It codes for CASNFADTEAFF.

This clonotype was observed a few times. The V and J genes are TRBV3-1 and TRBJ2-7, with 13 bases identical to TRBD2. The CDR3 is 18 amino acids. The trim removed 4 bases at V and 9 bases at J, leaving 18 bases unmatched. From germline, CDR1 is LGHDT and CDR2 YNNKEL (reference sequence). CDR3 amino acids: CASSLQFSGGLAGPGQYF. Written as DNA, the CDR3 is TGTGCCAGCAGCCTCCAATTCTCAGGGGGACTAGCGGGACCGGGGCAGTACTTC.

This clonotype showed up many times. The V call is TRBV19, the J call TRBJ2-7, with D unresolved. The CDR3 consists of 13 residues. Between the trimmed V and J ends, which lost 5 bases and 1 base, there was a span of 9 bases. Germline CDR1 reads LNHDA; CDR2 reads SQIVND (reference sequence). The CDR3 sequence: CASSLGASYEQYF. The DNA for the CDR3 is TGTGCCAGTAGTCTCGGAGCATCCTACGAGCAGTACTTC.

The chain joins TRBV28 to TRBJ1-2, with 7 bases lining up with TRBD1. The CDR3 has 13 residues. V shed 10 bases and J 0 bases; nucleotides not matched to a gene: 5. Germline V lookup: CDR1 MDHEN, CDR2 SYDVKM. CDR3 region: CATVRGPNYGYTF. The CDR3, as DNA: TGTGCCACCGTGAGGGGGCCTAACTATGGCTACACCTTC.

CDR3 sequence: CASGCRTSYNEQYF. In DNA form, the CDR3 reads TGCGCCAGCGGATGTCGTACCTCCTACAATGAGCAGTACTTC. The rearrangement uses TRBV23-1 and TRBJ2-1; D ambiguous. The closer fit of TRBJ2-7 to the DNA end suggests the J call may be wrong. TRBV23-1 is an open reading frame whose function is uncertain. This CDR3 region has 14 residues.

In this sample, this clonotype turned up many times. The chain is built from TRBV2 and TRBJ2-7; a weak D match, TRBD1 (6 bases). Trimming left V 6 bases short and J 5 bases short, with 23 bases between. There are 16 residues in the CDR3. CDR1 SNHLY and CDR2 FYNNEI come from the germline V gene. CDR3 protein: CASRGILPGQKDEQYF. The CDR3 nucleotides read TGTGCCAGCAGGGGAATACTACCGGGACAAAAGGACGAGCAGTACTTC.

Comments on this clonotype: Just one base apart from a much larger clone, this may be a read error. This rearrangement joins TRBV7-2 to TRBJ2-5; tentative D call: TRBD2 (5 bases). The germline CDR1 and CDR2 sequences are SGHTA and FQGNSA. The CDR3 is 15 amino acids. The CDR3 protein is CASSNGPYGMESQYF. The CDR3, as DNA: TGTGCCAGCAGCAACGGACCTTACGGGATGGAGAGCCAGTACTTC.

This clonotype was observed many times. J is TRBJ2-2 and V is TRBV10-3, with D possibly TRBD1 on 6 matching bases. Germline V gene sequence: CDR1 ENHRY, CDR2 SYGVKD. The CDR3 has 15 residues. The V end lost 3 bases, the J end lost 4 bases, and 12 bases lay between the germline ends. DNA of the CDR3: TGTGCCATCAGTGACAGGGGAGAGGGCACCGGGGAGCTGTTTTTT. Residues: CAISDRGEGTGELFF.

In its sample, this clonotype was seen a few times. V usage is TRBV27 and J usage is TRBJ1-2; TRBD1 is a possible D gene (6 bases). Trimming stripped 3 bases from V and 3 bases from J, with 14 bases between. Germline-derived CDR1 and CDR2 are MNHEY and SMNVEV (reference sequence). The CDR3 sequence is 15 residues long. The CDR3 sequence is CASSFFGAGDYGYTF. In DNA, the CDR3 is TGTGCCAGCAGTTTTTTTGGGGCAGGGGACTATGGCTACACCTTC.